The clone carrying this T cell receptor (beta chain) has only a few counts. This record comes from a study of blood T cells in healthy people across ages. Trimming took 4 bases from V and 6 from J, leaving 16 bases between them. This CDR3 contains 16 residues. CDR1 and CDR2 (germline): LGHNA, YSLEER. Then a second PCR, running about 6 to 12 cycles, was carried out with a sample-barcoded 5' primer and a J-beta primer mix. Tagging of each cDNA molecule was performed by a template-switch adaptor with 12 random nucleotides. One entry per CDR3 protein, called by TCRdb with MiXCR from the 5' RACE reads. The repertoire includes about 1.8 million distinct CDR3 sequences, around half of them detected once, and around 2.1% sits in the top ten.

The sequence was collected from a woman aged 40 to 50 in good health. V is TRBV4-3 and J is TRBJ1-6; D is perhaps TRBD1 (5 bases). Sequencing used blood. The CDR3 DNA follows: TGCGCCAGCAGCCTCGGGACCCTTCGAAGTAATTCACCCCTCCACTTT. Protein: CASSLGTLRSNSPLHF.